This T cell receptor beta chain came from a study of T cell responses to AZD1222 COVID-19 vaccine. The table came from immunoSEQ multiplex PCR; TCRdb's copy has only in-frame clones and leaves some out. Here the sample spans some 98,000 clones, more than 70% being singletons. Germline V lookup: CDR1 SNHLY, CDR2 FYNNEI. The CDR3 has 12 residues. Deletions cut 6 bases from V and 1 base from J, with 6 bases between. Sequencing was performed on peripheral blood, taken 28 days after the second AZD1222 dose. The chain is built from TRBV2 and TRBJ1-2; D unresolved. The source is an adult who received the AZD1222 COVID-19 vaccine. For the CDR3, the DNA is TGTGCCAGCAGCTACAGTAACTATGGCTACACCTTC. Translated, it gives CASSYSNYGYTF.